This T cell receptor (beta chain) was obtained from a study of T cell responses to AZD1222 COVID-19 vaccine. The overall study: Pooled in the analysis were second doses at about 4 or about 12 weeks.

Study-wide points: Within unmutated variant regions lay the reported targets of nearly half of spike-specific TCRs. With two AZD1222 doses given, Spike-specific TCR breadth and depth both rose.

This table comes from immunoSEQ multiplex PCR, and its TCRdb copy is limited to in-frame clones, with some not included. Among under 200,000 clones, roughly nine tenths were seen once, and the ten largest hold approximately 1.4%. Germline CDR1 MNHEY, CDR2 SVGAGI. The germline V and J ends were trimmed by 6 bases and 0 bases, with 12 bases remaining between them. The CDR3 has 15 amino acids. A remark on this clone: Its antigen remains unidentified.

The sample here was peripheral blood, taken on day 0 of AZD1222 vaccination. This sequence originates from an adult in good health. The gene calls are TRBV6-5 and TRBJ2-4, with D maybe TRBD2 (6 bases). As DNA, the CDR3 is TGTGCCAGCAGGAGGGAGGAGCTAGCCAAAAACATTCAGTACTTC. As protein: CASRREELAKNIQYF.